A selection of T cell receptor beta chains follows, all from one sample in a study of OX40 agonist ivuxolimab in advanced cancers. TCRdb's copy holds only in-frame clones and misses some; the assay was immunoSEQ multiplex PCR. Of roughly 69,000 clones in the sample, approximately 91% were seen once. The material was CD4+ or CD8+ T cells sorted from blood, obtained in a trial of the OX40 agonist ivuxolimab. These receptors all come from an adult with an advanced solid tumor such as melanoma, head and neck, liver or kidney cancer. Each CDR3 is given with its conserved first and last residue. A D gene is named only where the DNA matches it firmly. Where a row states a size, it is once, few, many or the class of an expanded clone; other rows omit it.

clone size: .; CDR3 length: 15; D gene: .; V gene: TRBV6-5; J gene: TRBJ1-1; CDR3 protein: CASSYFSELNTEAFF; CDR3 DNA: TGTGCCAGCAGTTACTTCAGCGAATTGAACACTGAAGCTTTCTTT
clone size: .; CDR3 length: 15; D gene: .; V gene: TRBV7-6; J gene: TRBJ1-5; CDR3 protein: CASSLRQGNNQPQHF; CDR3 DNA: TGTGCCAGCAGCTTAAGGCAGGGGAACAATCAGCCCCAGCATTTT
clone size: .; CDR3 length: 15; D gene: .; V gene: TRBV12-5; J gene: TRBJ2-1; CDR3 protein: CASGLVQGGRIEQFF; CDR3 DNA: TGTGCTAGTGGTTTGGTACAAGGGGGGCGGATTGAGCAGTTCTTC
clone size: .; CDR3 length: 17; D gene: TRBD1; V gene: TRBV5-1; J gene: TRBJ1-1; CDR3 protein: CASSPGTGGEADTEAFF; CDR3 DNA: TGCGCCAGCAGCCCCGGGACAGGGGGCGAGGCGGACACTGAAGCTTTCTTT
clone size: .; CDR3 length: 15; D gene: TRBD2; V gene: TRBV6-5; J gene: TRBJ2-7; CDR3 protein: CASSLGTSGYYEQYF; CDR3 DNA: TGTGCCAGCAGTTTAGGGACTAGCGGATACTACGAGCAGTACTTC
clone size: .; CDR3 length: 18; D gene: TRBD2; V gene: TRBV13; J gene: TRBJ2-2; CDR3 protein: CASSLGPLAGEYTGELFF; CDR3 DNA: TGTGCCAGCAGCCTAGGGCCACTAGCGGGAGAATACACCGGGGAGCTGTTTTTT
clone size: .; CDR3 length: 13; D gene: TRBD1; V gene: TRBV19; J gene: TRBJ2-7; CDR3 protein: CASRPRGLNEQYF; CDR3 DNA: TGTGCCAGTAGGCCCAGGGGGCTTAACGAGCAGTACTTC
clone size: .; CDR3 length: 18; D gene: TRBD2; V gene: TRBV15; J gene: TRBJ2-1; CDR3 protein: CATSSETWTSGNWNEQFF; CDR3 DNA: TGTGCCACCAGCAGTGAAACCTGGACTAGCGGGAATTGGAATGAGCAGTTCTTC
clone size: .; CDR3 length: 13; D gene: .; V gene: TRBV5-8; J gene: TRBJ2-1; CDR3 protein: CASCLGAHNEQFF; CDR3 DNA: TGTGCCAGCTGCCTGGGTGCCCACAATGAGCAGTTCTTC
clone size: .; CDR3 length: 15; D gene: TRBD2; V gene: TRBV11-3; J gene: TRBJ2-7; CDR3 protein: CASSPASGISYEQYF; CDR3 DNA: TGTGCCAGCAGCCCTGCTAGCGGGATCTCCTACGAGCAGTACTTC
clone size: .; CDR3 length: 20; D gene: .; V gene: TRBV11-3; J gene: TRBJ2-2; CDR3 protein: CASSPRGGSVVRPNTGELFF; CDR3 DNA: TGTGCCAGCAGCCCTAGGGGGGGAAGTGTCGTGAGGCCGAACACCGGGGAGCTGTTTTTT
clone size: .; CDR3 length: 16; D gene: .; V gene: TRBV28; J gene: TRBJ1-5; CDR3 protein: CASSFRTEYSNQPQHF; CDR3 DNA: TGTGCCAGCAGTTTCCGGACCGAGTATAGCAATCAGCCCCAGCATTTT
clone size: .; CDR3 length: 13; D gene: .; V gene: TRBV29-1; J gene: TRBJ1-2; CDR3 protein: CSVEDHQGAGYTF; CDR3 DNA: TGCAGCGTTGAAGATCATCAGGGTGCTGGCTACACCTTC
clone size: .; CDR3 length: 15; D gene: TRBD2; V gene: TRBV27; J gene: TRBJ2-1; CDR3 protein: CASSFGLADYNEQFF; CDR3 DNA: TGTGCCAGCAGTTTCGGACTAGCAGACTACAATGAGCAGTTCTTC
clone size: .; CDR3 length: 15; D gene: .; V gene: TRBV19; J gene: TRBJ2-1; CDR3 protein: CASSILGGSYNEQFF; CDR3 DNA: TGTGCCAGTAGTATACTTGGGGGCAGCTACAATGAGCAGTTCTTC
clone size: .; CDR3 length: 14; D gene: .; V gene: TRBV6-4; J gene: TRBJ2-5; CDR3 protein: CASSDKGRQETQYF; CDR3 DNA: TGTGCCAGCAGTGACAAGGGCAGACAAGAGACCCAGTACTTC
clone size: .; CDR3 length: 14; D gene: .; V gene: TRBV9; J gene: TRBJ2-7; CDR3 protein: CASASGWSSYEQYF; CDR3 DNA: TGTGCCAGCGCGAGTGGTTGGAGCTCCTACGAGCAGTACTTC
clone size: .; CDR3 length: 16; D gene: TRBD2; V gene: TRBV7-8; J gene: TRBJ2-1; CDR3 protein: CASSSESSGRSDEQFF; CDR3 DNA: TGTGCCAGCAGCTCTGAATCTAGCGGGAGATCCGATGAGCAGTTCTTC
clone size: .; CDR3 length: 15; D gene: .; V gene: TRBV6-6; J gene: TRBJ2-7; CDR3 protein: CASSYSSGDAYEQYF; CDR3 DNA: TGTGCCAGCAGTTACTCGAGCGGTGACGCCTACGAGCAGTACTTC
clone size: few; CDR3 length: 13; D gene: .; V gene: TRBV7-9; J gene: TRBJ1-1; CDR3 protein: CASSLDAGTEAFF; CDR3 DNA: TGTGCCAGCAGCTTAGATGCGGGGACTGAAGCTTTCTTT
clone size: .; CDR3 length: 15; D gene: .; V gene: TRBV2; J gene: TRBJ2-1; CDR3 protein: CASSEAMGTYNEQFF; CDR3 DNA: TGTGCCAGCAGTGAAGCGATGGGGACCTACAATGAGCAGTTCTTC
clone size: .; CDR3 length: 14; D gene: .; V gene: TRBV7-9; J gene: TRBJ2-5; CDR3 protein: CASSLAGGQETQYF; CDR3 DNA: TGTGCCAGCAGCTTAGCCGGGGGCCAAGAGACCCAGTACTTC
clone size: once; CDR3 length: 15; D gene: TRBD1; V gene: TRBV4-1; J gene: TRBJ2-2; CDR3 protein: CASSHRDRDAGELFF; CDR3 DNA: TGCGCCAGCAGCCACCGGGACAGGGATGCCGGGGAGCTGTTTTTT
clone size: .; CDR3 length: 15; D gene: TRBD2; V gene: TRBV4-1; J gene: TRBJ2-7; CDR3 protein: CASSQGLAGGYEQYF; CDR3 DNA: TGCGCCAGCAGCCAGGGACTAGCGGGAGGCTACGAGCAGTACTTC
clone size: .; CDR3 length: 12; D gene: TRBD2; V gene: TRBV2; J gene: TRBJ2-3; CDR3 protein: CAMAGVTDTQYF; CDR3 DNA: TGTGCCATGGCGGGAGTCACAGATACGCAGTATTTT